Sequencing of this T cell receptor beta chain was carried out in a study of CD8+ T cells in alopecia areata. Extracted RNA was reverse transcribed, and the resulting cDNA served as sequencing template. Method: immunoSEQ multiplex PCR; TCRdb's copy keeps in-frame clones and lacks some. The data contain 130,000 to 150,000 clones, roughly 60% of them singletons. Trimming took 3 bases from V and 3 from J; bases not matched to a gene: 13. Per the germline V gene, CDR1 is SQVTM and CDR2 is ANQGSEA. CDR3 size: 18 residues. This clone came up a few times. What was sequenced was CD8+ T cells sorted from blood. The sequence was collected from a human donor in good health. The chain uses TRBV29-1 and TRBJ2-7, with 14 positions matching TRBD2. CDR3 amino acids: CSVDPGTGGLAGGYEQYF. DNA of the CDR3: TGCAGCGTTGACCCCGGGACAGGCGGACTAGCGGGGGGCTACGAGCAGTACTTC.